The clone carrying this T cell receptor (beta chain) has only a few counts. The target antigen is unknown. This entry is derived from a study of response to subunit inactivated influenza vaccine. Study-wide points: It was the authors' suggestion that each seasonal influenza vaccination recruits few new T cells.

TCRdb used MiXCR to reprocess the RT-PCR reads, holding one entry per CDR3 protein. This table holds roughly 700,000 distinct CDR3 sequences, roughly 14% found once. The clonotype comes from a man aged 45-65 years who received an inactivated influenza vaccine. The sample in question was PBMCs from blood, obtained approximately 15 days before vaccination.

The DNA of the CDR3 is TGTGCCAGCAGCTTGAGGCGGAGCAGCTCCTACAATGAGCAGTTCTTC. It is translated as CASSLRRSSSYNEQFF. This chain joins TRBV5-6 and TRBJ2-1; no firm D call. Deletions cut 1 base from V and 0 bases from J, with 11 bases between. CDR3 length equals 16 residues. Germline CDR1 SGHDT, CDR2 YYEEEE.